A selection of T cell receptor beta chains follows, all from one sample in a study of T cell changes during pregnancy in multiple sclerosis. Method: immunoSEQ multiplex PCR; TCRdb's copy keeps in-frame clones and lacks some. The sample yields about 110,000 clones, roughly 92% seen once. Sequencing was performed on peripheral blood, taken after pregnancy. The receptors come from a female donor with multiple sclerosis, enrolled in a pregnancy study. Both conserved end residues are part of each CDR3. The D gene is left open where the match is weak. A row's size may be missing; if present it is once, few, many or a size class.

j_call,d_call,clone_size,v_call,cdr3_aa,cdr3_nt
TRBJ2-7,NA,NA,TRBV11-2,CASSLVWQGSYEQYF,TGTGCCAGCAGCTTAGTTTGGCAGGGATCCTACGAGCAGTACTTC
TRBJ1-1,NA,once,TRBV6-4,CASKRGNTEAFF,TGTGCCAGCAAACGGGGGAACACTGAAGCTTTCTTT
TRBJ2-7,NA,NA,TRBV18,CASSPPSSYEQYF,TGTGCCAGCTCACCCCCGTCCTCCTACGAGCAGTACTTC
TRBJ2-3,NA,once,TRBV2,CASSDGLGYTQYF,TGTGCCAGCAGTGATGGGCTGGGCTATACGCAGTATTTT
TRBJ2-3,TRBD2,NA,TRBV14,CASSQGLAGSTDTQYF,TGTGCCAGCAGCCAGGGACTAGCGGGAAGCACAGATACGCAGTATTTT
TRBJ1-1,NA,NA,TRBV2,CASSGNALYTEAFF,TGTGCCAGCAGCGGGAACGCCCTATACACTGAAGCTTTCTTT
TRBJ2-1,NA,NA,TRBV6-5,CASSYTAASYNEQFF,TGTGCCAGCAGTTACACTGCGGCTAGCTACAATGAGCAGTTCTTC
TRBJ1-6,TRBD1,NA,TRBV2,CASRTGTGVSPLHF,TGTGCCAGCAGGACCGGGACAGGGGTGTCACCCCTCCACTTT
TRBJ2-7,NA,NA,TRBV5-4,CASSRRDSYEQYF,TGTGCCAGCAGCCGCCGGGACTCCTACGAGCAGTACTTC
TRBJ1-5,NA,NA,TRBV7-8,CASSSGGGPQHF,TGTGCCAGCAGCTCGGGCGGAGGACCCCAGCATTTT
TRBJ1-1,NA,NA,TRBV2,CASRRTISGTEAFF,TGTGCCAGCAGGCGGACAATATCGGGCACTGAAGCTTTCTTT
TRBJ2-3,TRBD2,once,TRBV5-1,CASSFSGAIDTQYF,TGCGCCAGCAGCTTTAGCGGGGCAATAGATACGCAGTATTTT
TRBJ2-7,NA,NA,TRBV4-1,CASSQDAGFAEQYF,TGCGCCAGCAGCCAAGATGCGGGATTTGCAGAGCAGTACTTC
TRBJ2-2,TRBD1,NA,TRBV14,CASSQQGATGELFF,TGTGCCAGCAGCCAACAGGGGGCCACCGGGGAGCTGTTTTTT
TRBJ1-3,NA,NA,TRBV15,CATSRGLEGSGNTIYF,TGTGCCACCAGCAGAGGACTGGAGGGGTCCGGAAACACCATATATTTT
TRBJ1-3,NA,NA,TRBV4-1,CASSQDLTGTSGNTIYF,TGCGCCAGCAGCCAAGATCTTACAGGAACCTCTGGAAACACCATATATTTT